This T cell receptor beta chain came from a study of blood T cell repertoires in COVID-19 (dated by TCRdb to 2020 to 2022). About the study as a whole: Samples from collaborators originated in the United States, Italy and Spain and spanned both the acute and convalescent phases of COVID-19. Deeply sampled blood TCRbeta repertoires from subjects exposed to, actively infected with, or recovered from COVID-19 were included in the dataset. The material from the prospective study consisted of cDNA or gDNA derived from T cells, B-cell-depleted T cells, or PBMCs. Samples were obtained from the ongoing ImmuneRACE study (first 160 participants) and from approximately 1,200 subjects provided by 6 global collaborators. The repertoires were made available in a free public database intended to serve as a resource for research on the immune response to SARS-CoV-2. A de-identified subject ID, COVID-19 status, age in years and sex were almost always included in the sample metadata. Where available, HLA class I and class II types were obtained from metadata supplied by the sample provider rather than from assay-based typing. Overall study outcomes, separate from this receptor: The quantity of clinical and demographic metadata differed by source and by participant and was supplied without curation.

This clone was seen just once. Its antigen remains unidentified. It has no much larger one-base neighbor in the sample; base qualities were not kept. V was cut back by 3 bases and J by 4 bases, leaving a gap of 11 bases between them. CDR1 and CDR2 are read off the germline V gene as KGHDR and SFDVKD. The CDR3, cysteine through phenylalanine, is 15 amino acids long. The entry retains the CDR3 DNA only, 45 bases that are in frame from base 1. TCRbeta CDR3 regions were amplified from genomic DNA using the immunoSEQ Assay, a bias-controlled multiplex PCR. For the original study's pipeline: Nucleated cell counts per sample were estimated from amplification of reference gene primers within the assay. To quantify the absolute abundance of each unique TCRbeta CDR3 rearrangement, sequence reads were collapsed and filtered. For each sample, productive Simpson clonality was calculated by taking the square root of Simpson's diversity index across productive rearrangements. In TCRdb, the immuneACCESS table is reduced to in-frame sequences with V and J assigned. These tables do not hold every clone; where another copy was compared, an unresolved V gene accounts for under half, and the others remain unexplained. V, J and clone size reflect that table, while D and trimming were determined from the DNA. Counted in this sample were some 460,000 clones; roughly 91% of them appeared once. 4.3% of the sample rests with the top ten.

Each collaborating institution followed its own protocols to collect whole blood in K2EDTA tubes. For TCRbeta analysis, collaborator samples were shipped as frozen whole blood, as isolated PBMCs, or as DNA extracted from either sample type. Input material: peripheral blood. This receptor was taken from a young woman with acute or convalescent COVID-19. The rearranged segments are TRBV24-1 and TRBJ2-2; TRBD2 is a possible D gene, resting on 5 matching bases. The CDR3 reads CATSDPGLSTGELFF. The sequenced DNA: TGTGCCACCAGTGATCCCGGACTGAGCACCGGGGAGCTGTTTTTT.